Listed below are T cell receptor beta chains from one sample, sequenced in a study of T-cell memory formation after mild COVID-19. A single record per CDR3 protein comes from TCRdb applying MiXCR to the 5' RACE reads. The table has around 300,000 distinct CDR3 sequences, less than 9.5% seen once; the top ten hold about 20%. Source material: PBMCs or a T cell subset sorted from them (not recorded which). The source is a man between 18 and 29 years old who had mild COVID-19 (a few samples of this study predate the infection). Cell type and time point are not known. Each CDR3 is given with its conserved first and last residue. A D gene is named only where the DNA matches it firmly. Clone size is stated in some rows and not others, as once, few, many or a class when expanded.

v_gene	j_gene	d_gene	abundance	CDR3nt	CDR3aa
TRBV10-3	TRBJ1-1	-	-	TGTGCCATCAGTGTACAGCCGAACACTGAAGCTTTCTTT	CAISVQPNTEAFF
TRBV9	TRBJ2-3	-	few	TGTGCCAGCAGCGTAGGGGATGAGATCAACACAGATACGCAGTATTTT	CASSVGDEINTDTQYF
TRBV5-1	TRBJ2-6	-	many	TGCGCCAGCACCTTTAATCCTGGGGCCAACGTCCTGACTTTC	CASTFNPGANVLTF
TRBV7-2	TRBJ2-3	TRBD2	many	TGTGCCAGCAGCTTAGAGTCTACTAGCGCAGATACGCAGTATTTT	CASSLESTSADTQYF
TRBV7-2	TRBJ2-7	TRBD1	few	TGTGCCAGCAGCTTAGGGCGGACAGGCTACGAGCAGTACTTC	CASSLGRTGYEQYF
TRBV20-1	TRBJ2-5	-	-	TGCAGTGCCCCACGGGGACGAGAGACCCAGTACTTC	CSAPRGRETQYF
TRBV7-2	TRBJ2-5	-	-	TGTGCCAGCAGCTTATACGACTGGAACCAAGAGACCCAGTACTTC	CASSLYDWNQETQYF
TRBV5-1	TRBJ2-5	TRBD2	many	TGCGCCAGCAGCGCGCCGGGACTAGCGGGGTCTCGGACCCAGTACTTC	CASSAPGLAGSRTQYF
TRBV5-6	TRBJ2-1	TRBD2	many	TGTGCCAGCAGCTCCCAACTAGCGGGGGCGCTACGGGTCAATGAGCAGTTCTTC	CASSSQLAGALRVNEQFF
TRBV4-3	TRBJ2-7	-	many	TGCGCCAGCAGCCAAATGGACACCCCGGGCTACGAGCAGTACTTC	CASSQMDTPGYEQYF
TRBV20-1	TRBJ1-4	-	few	TGCAGTGCTAGAGATGGGGGCGTTAATGAAAAACTGTTTTTT	CSARDGGVNEKLFF
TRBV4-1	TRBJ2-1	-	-	TGCGCCAGCAGCCACCTTGGGACCAGCTCCTACAATGAGCAGTTCTTC	CASSHLGTSSYNEQFF
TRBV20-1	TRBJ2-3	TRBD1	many	TGCAGTGCTAGGGACAGGGGGCAGACAGATACGCAGTATTTT	CSARDRGQTDTQYF
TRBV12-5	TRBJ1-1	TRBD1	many	TGTGCTAGTGGTGTAGGGACAGTCGTGACTGAAGCTTTCTTT	CASGVGTVVTEAFF
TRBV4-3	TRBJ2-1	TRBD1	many	TGCGCCAGCAGCCAAGGGACAGGGATAGGGAATGAGCAGTTCTTC	CASSQGTGIGNEQFF
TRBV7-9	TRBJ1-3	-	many	TGTGCCAGCAGCTTAGCGGGGGGTCCCGTTCTTGCAAACACCATATATTTT	CASSLAGGPVLANTIYF
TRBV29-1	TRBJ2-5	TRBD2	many	TGCAGCGTCGGACTAGCGGGGGGCAGGGAGACCCAGTACTTC	CSVGLAGGRETQYF
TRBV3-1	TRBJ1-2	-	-	TGTGCCAGCAGCCAGAACTATGGCTACACCTTC	CASSQNYGYTF
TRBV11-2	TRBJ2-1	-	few	TGTGCCAGCAGCTTGTGGGACGGGGTCAGCCGATACTACAATGAGCAGTTCTTC	CASSLWDGVSRYYNEQFF
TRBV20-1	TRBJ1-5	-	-	TGCAGTGCTAGAGAGGGAGGTTTTCAGCCCCAGCATTTT	CSAREGGFQPQHF
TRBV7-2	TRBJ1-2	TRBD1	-	TGTGCCAGCAGCTCGTCCGGGACAGGGGTAGTCTATGGCTACACCTTC	CASSSSGTGVVYGYTF
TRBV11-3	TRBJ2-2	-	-	TGTGCCAGCAGTATTAACAGGAACACCGGGGAGCTGTTTTTT	CASSINRNTGELFF
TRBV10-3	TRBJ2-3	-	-	TGTGCCATCAGTGAGCCGGGACTCACAGATACGCAGTATTTT	CAISEPGLTDTQYF
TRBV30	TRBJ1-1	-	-	TGTGCCTGGTCCCTGGGGGGAGCTGAAGCTTTCTTT	CAWSLGGAEAFF
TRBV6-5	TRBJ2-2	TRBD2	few	TGTGCCAGCAGAGCACTAGCGGGGGGAATAACCGGGGAGCTGTTTTTT	CASRALAGGITGELFF
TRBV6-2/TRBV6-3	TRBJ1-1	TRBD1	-	TGTGCCAGCAGTTGGGGGACAGGTGAAGCTTTCTTT	CASSWGTGEAFF
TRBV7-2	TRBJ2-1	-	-	TGTGCCAGCAGCTATACTAGTTTCTCCGAGCAGTTCTTC	CASSYTSFSEQFF
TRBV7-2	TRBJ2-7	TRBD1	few	TGTGCCAGCAGCATACAGGGGGCCGTAGGCGAGCAGTACTTC	CASSIQGAVGEQYF
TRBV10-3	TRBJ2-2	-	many	TGTGCCATTCCCCGGGTCTCGAACACCGGGGAGCTGTTTTTT	CAIPRVSNTGELFF
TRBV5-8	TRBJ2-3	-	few	TGTGCCAGCAGCTTTGGAGGGTTCAAAGATACGCAGTATTTT	CASSFGGFKDTQYF
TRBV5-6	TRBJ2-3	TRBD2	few	TGTGCCAGCTCTAGACTAGCGGGGGGCGCAGATACGCAGTATTTT	CASSRLAGGADTQYF
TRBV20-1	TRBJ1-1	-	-	TGCAGTGCTACGCCTATAGGCACTGAAGCTTTCTTT	CSATPIGTEAFF
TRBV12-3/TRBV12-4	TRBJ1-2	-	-	TGTGCCAGCAGTTTCTACAGGACAAGTGGCGGCTACACCTTC	CASSFYRTSGGYTF